This T cell receptor (beta chain) was sequenced during a study of siplizumab effects on memory and regulatory T cells. The study's findings and limits: Naive T cells appeared more diverse than memory cells and seemed to be major alloresponse contributors. The study found that siplizumab significantly reduced alloreactive sequences traceable to unstimulated CD4+ memory cells.

Regarding this clone: Antigen: not known.

Germline V gene sequence: CDR1 WNHNN, CDR2 SYGVQD (reference sequence). The V gene end was trimmed by 10 bases and the J gene end by 8 bases; junction bases not matched to a gene: 8. CDR3 length: 14 residues. Libraries were prepared by immunoSEQ multiplex PCR; TCRdb keeps only in-frame clonotypes and omits some of them. There are some 62,000 clones in the sample; around 79% occur only once, and about 0.42% lies in the top ten. J is TRBJ1-6 and V is TRBV10-1; 10 bases are shared with TRBD1. Specimen: memory CD4+ T cells sorted from blood. The TCR sequence derives from a human donor in good health. In DNA form, the CDR3 reads TGCGCCATTTCGACAGGGGGCAGAGATTCACCCCTCCACTTT. It encodes CAISTGGRDSPLHF.